These T cell receptor beta chains were read from a single sample in a study of blood T cell repertoires in COVID-19. Profiled with immunoSEQ multiplex PCR; TCRdb holds only in-frame clones, not every one. The sample consists of about 500,000 clones, roughly nine tenths of them appearing once. Sequencing was carried out using peripheral blood. Receptors were obtained from a woman in her 50s with COVID-19, enrolled during active disease. CDR3s include the opening cysteine and the closing phenylalanine or tryptophan.

V gene: TRBV6-5; J gene: TRBJ1-4; CDR3 protein: CASAGTGYEKLFF
V gene: TRBV14; J gene: TRBJ2-7; CDR3 protein: CASSAGQGSYEQYF
V gene: TRBV5-6; J gene: TRBJ2-1; CDR3 protein: CASSLPSRSYNEQFF
V gene: TRBV27; J gene: TRBJ1-2; CDR3 protein: CASLSYRDSAGYTF
V gene: TRBV7-2; J gene: TRBJ2-6; CDR3 protein: CASSLESGGTSGANVLTF
V gene: TRBV5-1; J gene: TRBJ2-3; CDR3 protein: CASSSPVQGRWTDTQYF
V gene: TRBV3-1/TRBV3-2; J gene: TRBJ1-5; CDR3 protein: CASSQNLQRGLPQHF
V gene: TRBV27; J gene: TRBJ2-1; CDR3 protein: CASSTRSGIDEQFF
V gene: TRBV4-2; J gene: TRBJ2-3; CDR3 protein: CASSRSGGPPDTQYF
V gene: TRBV28; J gene: TRBJ2-5; CDR3 protein: CASNGGGQETQYF
V gene: TRBV6-5; J gene: TRBJ2-7; CDR3 protein: CASSYSWDTTYEQYF
V gene: TRBV9; J gene: TRBJ1-2; CDR3 protein: CASSTNSRVTNYGYTF
V gene: TRBV27; J gene: TRBJ1-1; CDR3 protein: CASSHWGVTEAFF
V gene: TRBV19; J gene: TRBJ2-3; CDR3 protein: CASSIWTENTQYF
V gene: TRBV12-1; J gene: TRBJ2-7; CDR3 protein: CASPTSGGPFSYEQYF
V gene: TRBV24-1; J gene: TRBJ2-7; CDR3 protein: CATSDNDRTQNGEQYF
V gene: TRBV5-1; J gene: TRBJ2-3; CDR3 protein: CASSLAGGTSGATDTQYF
V gene: TRBV24-1; J gene: TRBJ2-3; CDR3 protein: CATSDSPGGRSTDTQYF
V gene: TRBV30; J gene: TRBJ2-7; CDR3 protein: CAWSGLAGMYEQYF
V gene: TRBV2; J gene: TRBJ1-1; CDR3 protein: CASRLYEAFF
V gene: TRBV4-1; J gene: TRBJ2-7; CDR3 protein: CASSQDDIAGISYEQYF
V gene: TRBV25-1; J gene: TRBJ1-3; CDR3 protein: CASSEAGTGTGNTIYF
V gene: TRBV28; J gene: TRBJ1-2; CDR3 protein: CASTRGGDYYGYTF
V gene: TRBV5-1; J gene: TRBJ1-3; CDR3 protein: CASSHGPDSGNTIYF
V gene: TRBV6-4; J gene: TRBJ2-1; CDR3 protein: CASSAHLAASSYNEQFF
V gene: TRBV6-5; J gene: TRBJ1-5; CDR3 protein: CASRVMEQGFQPQHF
V gene: TRBV27; J gene: TRBJ2-7; CDR3 protein: CASSRTSGGYEQYF
V gene: TRBV7-2; J gene: TRBJ2-5; CDR3 protein: CASSSRLAGLQETQYF
V gene: TRBV19; J gene: TRBJ1-5; CDR3 protein: CASKFGGLTQPQHF
V gene: TRBV11-2; J gene: TRBJ1-2; CDR3 protein: CASSFDSRSLLAGYTF
V gene: TRBV19; J gene: TRBJ1-5; CDR3 protein: CASSIGDRDHPQHF
V gene: TRBV6-5; J gene: TRBJ1-1; CDR3 protein: CASRNRGNTEAFF
V gene: TRBV5-6; J gene: TRBJ2-3; CDR3 protein: CASSLALDSASTDTQYF
V gene: TRBV10-3; J gene: TRBJ2-3; CDR3 protein: CAISGTEQDTDTQYF
V gene: TRBV4-2; J gene: TRBJ2-5; CDR3 protein: CATRQDRARGLAGGQGGGETQYF
V gene: TRBV2; J gene: TRBJ2-7; CDR3 protein: CASRELSRGDEQYF
V gene: TRBV2; J gene: TRBJ1-2; CDR3 protein: CASRYSTGGRDGYTF
V gene: TRBV5-1; J gene: TRBJ2-2; CDR3 protein: CASSPGQGAAGELFF
V gene: TRBV2; J gene: TRBJ1-3; CDR3 protein: CASSERNSGNTIYF
V gene: TRBV2; J gene: TRBJ1-5; CDR3 protein: CASSWDSGIGYQPQHF
V gene: TRBV2; J gene: TRBJ2-7; CDR3 protein: CASTSRGGPYEQYF
V gene: TRBV27; J gene: TRBJ1-1; CDR3 protein: CASSFAGRTEAFF
V gene: TRBV25-1; J gene: TRBJ1-2; CDR3 protein: CASSRQGAASYTF
V gene: TRBV6-5; J gene: TRBJ2-7; CDR3 protein: CASRGALRSAFEQYF
V gene: TRBV5-4; J gene: TRBJ2-7; CDR3 protein: CASSLAWGASQGNEQYF
V gene: TRBV29-1; J gene: TRBJ1-1; CDR3 protein: CSVFDTEAFF
V gene: TRBV25-1; J gene: TRBJ1-1; CDR3 protein: CASNTGGRGRTEAFF